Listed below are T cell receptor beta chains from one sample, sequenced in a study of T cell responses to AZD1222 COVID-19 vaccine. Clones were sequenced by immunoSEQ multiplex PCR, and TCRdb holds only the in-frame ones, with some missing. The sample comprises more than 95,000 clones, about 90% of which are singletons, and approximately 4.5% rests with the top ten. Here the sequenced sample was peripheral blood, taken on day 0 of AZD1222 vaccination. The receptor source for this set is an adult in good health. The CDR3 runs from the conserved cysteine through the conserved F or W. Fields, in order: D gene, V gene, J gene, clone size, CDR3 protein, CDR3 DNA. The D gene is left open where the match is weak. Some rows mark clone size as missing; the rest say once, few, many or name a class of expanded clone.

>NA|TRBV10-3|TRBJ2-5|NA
CAITPSGAEETQYF
TGTGCCATCACCCCCAGTGGGGCGGAGGAGACCCAGTACTTC
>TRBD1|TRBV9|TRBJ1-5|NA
CASSGGQGYNQPQHF
TGTGCCAGCAGCGGGGGACAGGGGTACAATCAGCCCCAGCATTTT
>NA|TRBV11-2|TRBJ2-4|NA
CASSPPGGPRIQYF
TGTGCCAGCAGCCCCCCCGGTGGTCCCAGGATTCAGTACTTC
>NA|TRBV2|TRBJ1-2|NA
CASNLIGGYTF
TGTGCCAGCAATCTTATAGGGGGCTACACCTTC
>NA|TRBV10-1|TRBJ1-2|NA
CASSVAPSYGYTF
TGCGCCAGCAGTGTTGCCCCCAGCTATGGCTACACCTTC
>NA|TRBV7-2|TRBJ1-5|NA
CASSSGQTSNQPQHF
TGTGCCAGCAGCTCCGGACAGACTAGCAATCAGCCCCAGCATTTT
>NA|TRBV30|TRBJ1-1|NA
CACQMGESSGTEAFF
TGTGCCTGCCAGATGGGGGAGTCTTCGGGCACTGAAGCTTTCTTT
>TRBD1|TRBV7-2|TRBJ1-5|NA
CASSIDRGLGQPQHF
TGTGCCAGCAGCATCGACAGGGGGCTAGGGCAGCCCCAGCATTTT
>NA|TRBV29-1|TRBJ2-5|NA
CSVAIRGIQETQYF
TGCAGCGTTGCAATTCGGGGGATCCAAGAGACCCAGTACTTC
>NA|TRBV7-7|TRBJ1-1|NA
CASSPLMNTEAFF
TGTGCTAGCAGCCCCCTCATGAACACTGAAGCTTTCTTT
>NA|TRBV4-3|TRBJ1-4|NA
CASSQGWAQATNEKLFF
TGCGCCAGCAGCCAAGGCTGGGCGCAAGCAACTAATGAAAAACTGTTTTTT
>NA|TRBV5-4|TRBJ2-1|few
CASSLGTGVNEQFF
TGTGCCAGCAGCTTGGGGACGGGGGTCAATGAGCAGTTCTTC
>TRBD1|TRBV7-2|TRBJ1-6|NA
CASSFTGGNSPLHF
TGTGCCAGCAGCTTTACAGGGGGAAATTCACCCCTCCACTTT
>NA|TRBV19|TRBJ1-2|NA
CASSPWGDGYTF
TGTGCCAGTAGTCCTTGGGGCGATGGCTACACCTTC
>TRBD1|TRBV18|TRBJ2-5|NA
CASSRQGTETQYF
TGTGCCAGCTCACGACAGGGCACCGAGACCCAGTACTTC
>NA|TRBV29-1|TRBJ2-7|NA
CSVATGRADYEQYF
TGCAGCGTCGCTACAGGTCGAGCAGACTACGAGCAGTACTTC
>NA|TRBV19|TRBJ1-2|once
CASNKGHYGYTF
TGTGCCAGTAACAAGGGGCACTATGGCTACACCTTC
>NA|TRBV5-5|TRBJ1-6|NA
CASSLVGGSFVNSPLHF
TGTGCCAGCAGCTTGGTAGGAGGTAGTTTTGTGAATTCACCCCTCCACTTT
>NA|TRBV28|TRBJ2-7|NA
CASSLVKTYEQYF
TGTGCCAGCAGTTTGGTCAAGACCTACGAGCAGTACTTC
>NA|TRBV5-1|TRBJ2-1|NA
CASSLTGESSYNEQFF
TGCGCCAGCAGCTTGACGGGAGAGAGCTCCTACAATGAGCAGTTCTTC
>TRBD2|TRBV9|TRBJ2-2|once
CASSVVASGYTGELFF
TGTGCCAGCAGCGTTGTTGCTAGCGGATACACCGGGGAGCTGTTTTTT
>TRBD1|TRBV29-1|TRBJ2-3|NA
CSVEDMTGGSTDTQYF
TGCAGCGTTGAAGATATGACAGGGGGTAGCACAGATACGCAGTATTTT
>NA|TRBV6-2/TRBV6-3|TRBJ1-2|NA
CASSPGPNGYTF
TGTGCCAGCAGCCCCGGACCAAACGGCTACACCTTC
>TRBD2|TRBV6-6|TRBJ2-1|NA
CASSYGSGRYNEQFF
TGTGCCAGCAGTTACGGTAGCGGGAGGTACAATGAGCAGTTCTTC
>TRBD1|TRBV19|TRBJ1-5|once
CASTLGQGGNQPQHF
TGTGCCAGCACCCTTGGACAGGGGGGCAATCAGCCCCAGCATTTT
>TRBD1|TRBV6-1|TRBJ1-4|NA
CASSDQGGGEKLFF
TGTGCCAGCAGTGACCAGGGGGGAGGTGAAAAACTGTTTTTT
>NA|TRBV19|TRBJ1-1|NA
CASSTHLGGEAFF
TGTGCCAGTAGTACCCACCTTGGAGGTGAGGCTTTCTTT
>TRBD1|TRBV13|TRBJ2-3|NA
CASSSQGETDTQYF
TGTGCCAGCAGCTCTCAGGGGGAGACAGATACGCAGTATTTT
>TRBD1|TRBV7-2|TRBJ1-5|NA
CASSRSGTESQPQHF
TGTGCCAGCAGCCGCTCCGGGACAGAAAGTCAGCCCCAGCATTTT
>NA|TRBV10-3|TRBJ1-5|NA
CAISGDGLQPQHF
TGTGCCATCAGTGGGGACGGACTTCAGCCCCAGCATTTT
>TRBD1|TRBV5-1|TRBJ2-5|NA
CASSPQGQGIFWETQYF
TGCGCCAGCAGCCCCCAGGGACAGGGTATATTTTGGGAGACCCAGTACTTC
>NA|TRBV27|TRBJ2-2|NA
CASRPVGAGELFF
TGTGCCAGCAGACCCGTTGGGGCCGGGGAGCTGTTTTTT
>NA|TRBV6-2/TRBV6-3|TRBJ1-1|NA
CASSYSSRGVTEAFF
TGTGCCAGCAGTTACTCGTCCAGGGGAGTAACTGAAGCTTTCTTT
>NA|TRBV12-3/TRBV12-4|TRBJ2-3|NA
CASSSPARDTQYF
TGTGCCAGCAGTTCCCCGGCCCGAGATACGCAGTATTTT
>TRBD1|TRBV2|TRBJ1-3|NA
CASRRDREGNTIYF
TGTGCCAGCAGGAGAGACAGGGAAGGAAACACCATATATTTT
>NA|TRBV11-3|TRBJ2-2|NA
CASSFYTGELFF
TGTGCCAGCAGCTTTTACACCGGGGAGCTGTTTTTT
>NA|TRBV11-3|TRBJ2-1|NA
CASSLDLRRSHEQFF
TGTGCCAGCAGCTTAGATCTTCGCCGGAGCCATGAGCAGTTCTTC
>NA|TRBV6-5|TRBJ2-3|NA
CASELQTDTQYF
TGTGCCAGCGAGTTACAGACAGATACGCAGTATTTT
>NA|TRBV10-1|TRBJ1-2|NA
CASSESAAYGYTF
TGCGCCAGCAGTGAGTCGGCAGCTTATGGCTACACCTTC
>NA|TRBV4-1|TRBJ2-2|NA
CASSQVAGYAGELFF
TGCGCCAGCAGCCAAGTCGCAGGTTACGCCGGGGAGCTGTTTTTT